These T cell receptor beta chains were read from a single sample in a study of T-cell reconstitution after alpha-beta-depleted transplantation in children. In TCRdb, the PCR reads were re-called with MiXCR into one record per CDR3 protein. This table has some 640,000 distinct CDR3 sequences, around 16% appearing once. The sequences come from PBMCs from the stem cell graft donor, collected from the stem cell graft. Receptor source: a human donor who donated a stem cell graft to a child with acute myeloid leukemia. Each CDR3 is given with its conserved first and last residue. The order of the fields is J gene, V gene, clone size, D gene, CDR3 DNA, CDR3 protein. D genes are given only for firm matches. Clone size, where shown, is once, few, many, or a class for clones that have expanded.

J: TRBJ2-7
V: TRBV12-3/TRBV12-4
size: many
D: TRBD2
DNA: TGTGCCAGCAGCACCCTCGGGGGGGGCGAGCAGTACTTC
CDR3: CASSTLGGGEQYF

J: TRBJ1-1
V: TRBV7-6
size: .
D: .
DNA: TGTGCCAGCAGCTCCTCCCGGGACGGGCATGGCACTGAAGCTTTCTTT
CDR3: CASSSSRDGHGTEAFF

J: TRBJ1-3
V: TRBV5-1
size: few
D: .
DNA: TGCGCCAGCAGGTTGGGGGGGACCGGAAACACCATATATTTT
CDR3: CASRLGGTGNTIYF

J: TRBJ1-2
V: TRBV7-6
size: many
D: .
DNA: TGTGCCAGCAGCTCCCTTGTGGGACTGAATCAGGATGGCTACACCTTC
CDR3: CASSSLVGLNQDGYTF

J: TRBJ2-3
V: TRBV7-2
size: few
D: .
DNA: TGTGCCAGCAGCTCCGAAACTAGTGGAGTAGGTACGCAGTATTTT
CDR3: CASSSETSGVGTQYF

J: TRBJ1-6
V: TRBV20-1
size: many
D: TRBD1
DNA: TGCAGTGCTAGAGATCAACAGGGGTTAAATTCACCCCTCCACTTT
CDR3: CSARDQQGLNSPLHF

J: TRBJ2-3
V: TRBV7-2
size: .
D: .
DNA: TGTGCCAGCAGCTTAGTGGGGGGGGGCCTTGATACGCAGTATTTT
CDR3: CASSLVGGGLDTQYF

J: TRBJ2-2
V: TRBV20-1
size: many
D: .
DNA: TGCAGTGCTATTGGACAGAATAACACCGGGGAGCTGTTTTTT
CDR3: CSAIGQNNTGELFF

J: TRBJ1-1
V: TRBV20-1
size: many
D: .
DNA: TGCAGTGCCCCAAGGGGCTTGGGCACTGAAGCTTTCTTT
CDR3: CSAPRGLGTEAFF

J: TRBJ1-2
V: TRBV21-1
size: few
D: .
DNA: TGTGCCAGCAGCAACGCTCGACCTCTAGGACGCAATGGCTACACCTTC
CDR3: CASSNARPLGRNGYTF

J: TRBJ2-5
V: TRBV10-3
size: many
D: .
DNA: TGTGCCATCAGTGTAGATAAGGAGACCCAGTACTTC
CDR3: CAISVDKETQYF

J: TRBJ1-6
V: TRBV29-1
size: many
D: TRBD1
DNA: TGCAGCACCCAACCCCCGCTACAGGGGTGGCCACCCCTCCACTTT
CDR3: CSTQPPLQGWPPLHF

J: TRBJ1-1
V: TRBV12-3/TRBV12-4
size: few
D: .
DNA: TGTGCCAGCAGTCTCACCAGCCCCGGTGGAGCTTTCTTT
CDR3: CASSLTSPGGAFF

J: TRBJ1-1
V: TRBV12-3/TRBV12-4
size: many
D: .
DNA: TGTGCCAGCAGTTTAGAAGGGTATGTCACTGAAGCTTTCTTT
CDR3: CASSLEGYVTEAFF

J: TRBJ2-7
V: TRBV29-1
size: .
D: TRBD2
DNA: TGCAGCGTCACTAGCGGGGGGGCGGGTGAGCAGTACTTC
CDR3: CSVTSGGAGEQYF

J: TRBJ1-1
V: TRBV11-3
size: few
D: .
DNA: TGTGCCAGCAGCTTAGGGCTGGGCCAGGGAGGGAACACTGAAGCTTTCTTT
CDR3: CASSLGLGQGGNTEAFF

J: TRBJ2-3
V: TRBV7-3
size: .
D: TRBD2
DNA: TGTGCCAGCAGCCCGCGGGGGGAAGTCACGCAGTATTTT
CDR3: CASSPRGEVTQYF

J: TRBJ1-3
V: TRBV11-3
size: .
D: .
DNA: TGTGCCAGCAGCTTAGGAGGGGTATTGGGCAGGAGCCTTGCCTATCTCTCTGGAAACACCATATATTTT
CDR3: CASSLGGVLGRSLAYLSGNTIYF

J: TRBJ2-5
V: TRBV7-9
size: .
D: .
DNA: TGTGCCAGCAGCCCCCCCGGGACGTTTCTTGAGACCCAGTACTTC
CDR3: CASSPPGTFLETQYF

J: TRBJ2-1
V: TRBV5-5
size: many
D: .
DNA: TGTGCCAGCAGCTTGGCCCAGGTGGGGGGCTACAATGAGCAGTTCTTC
CDR3: CASSLAQVGGYNEQFF